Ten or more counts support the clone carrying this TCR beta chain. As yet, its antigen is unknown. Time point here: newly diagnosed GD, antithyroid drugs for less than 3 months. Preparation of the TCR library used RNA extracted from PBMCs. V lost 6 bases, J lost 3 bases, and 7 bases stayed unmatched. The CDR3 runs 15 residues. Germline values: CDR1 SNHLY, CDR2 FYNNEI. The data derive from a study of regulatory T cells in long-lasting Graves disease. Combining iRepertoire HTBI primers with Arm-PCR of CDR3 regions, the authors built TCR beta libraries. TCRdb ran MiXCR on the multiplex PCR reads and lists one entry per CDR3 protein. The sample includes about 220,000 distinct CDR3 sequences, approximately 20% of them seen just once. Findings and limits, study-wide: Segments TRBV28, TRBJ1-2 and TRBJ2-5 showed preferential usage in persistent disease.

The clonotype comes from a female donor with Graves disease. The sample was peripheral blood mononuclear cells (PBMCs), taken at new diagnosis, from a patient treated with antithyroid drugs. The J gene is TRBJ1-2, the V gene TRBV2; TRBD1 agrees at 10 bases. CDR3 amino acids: CASSADRGLDYGYTF. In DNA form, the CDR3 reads TGTGCCAGCAGCGCAGACAGGGGGCTGGACTATGGCTACACCTTC. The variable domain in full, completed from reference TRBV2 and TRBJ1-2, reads EPEVTQTPSHQVTQMGQEVILRCVPISNHLYFYWYRQILGQKVEFLVSFYNNEISEKSEIFDDQFSVERPDGSNFTLKIRSTKLEDSAMYFCASSADRGLDYGYTFGSGTRLTVV.